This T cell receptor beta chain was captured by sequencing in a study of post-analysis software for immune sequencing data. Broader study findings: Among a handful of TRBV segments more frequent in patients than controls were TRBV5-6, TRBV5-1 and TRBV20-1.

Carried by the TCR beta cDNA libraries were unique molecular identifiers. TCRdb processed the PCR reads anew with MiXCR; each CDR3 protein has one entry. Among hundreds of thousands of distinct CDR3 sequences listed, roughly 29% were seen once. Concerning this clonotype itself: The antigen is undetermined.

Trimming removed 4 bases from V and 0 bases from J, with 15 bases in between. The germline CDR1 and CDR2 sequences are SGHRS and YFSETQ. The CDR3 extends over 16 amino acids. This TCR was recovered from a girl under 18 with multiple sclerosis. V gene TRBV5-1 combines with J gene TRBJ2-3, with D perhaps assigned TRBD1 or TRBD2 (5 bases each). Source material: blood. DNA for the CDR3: TGCGCCAGCAGCGCCCCCGGGACGGAGAGCACAGATACGCAGTATTTT. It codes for CASSAPGTESTDTQYF.